Sequencing of this T cell receptor (beta chain) was carried out in a study of blood T cells in healthy people across ages (dated by TCRdb to between 2014 and 2017). For context, the study as a whole: In model experiments, template switching captured roughly one uniquely barcoded TCR beta cDNA molecule for every two T cells. Using deep sequencing normalized with unique cDNA molecular identifiers, the study measured how TCR beta repertoire diversity changes with age. The donors were divided into four age groups: young (average about 15 years), middle-aged (roughly 40), aged (roughly 66) and long-lived (82). To avoid experimental bias, donors of different ages were randomly spread across the sequencing lanes. For two donors (one aged 18 to 29 and one aged 80 or older), the study analyzed two additional independent replicas of 1 million unique cDNA reads from the same blood draw.

The research as a whole found: As age increased, observed TCR beta diversity per million T cells dropped in a roughly linear way, and a significant reduction was already evident by age around 41. There was a strong correlation between observed TCR beta diversity and the percentage of naive T cells measured by flow cytometry. Because donor CMV infection status was unknown, age-related changes in expanded clonotypes were potentially confounded. Conclusive comparison of naive and antigen-experienced compartments was prevented by the profiling of bulk unsorted PBMCs. Estimates of total diversity based on one million sequenced T cells were considered lower bounds and underestimates. Compared with the aged group, more naive CD4+ T cells, fewer expanded clones and increased TCR diversity were shown by the long-lived group, suggesting age selection.

To prepare the library, 5' RACE was applied. The sequencer was an Illumina HiSeq 2500. A second roughly 6 to 12 cycle PCR used a sample-barcoded 5' primer and a J-beta primer mix. A template-switch 5' adaptor carrying 12 random nucleotides introduced a unique molecular identifier onto each TCR beta cDNA molecule. Each sample yielded at least 3 million CDR3-containing paired-end reads. All of the RNA was converted into first-strand cDNA using the Mint cDNA synthesis kit, with a TRBC-specific oligonucleotide serving as the primer. Following uracil-DNA glycosylase treatment, all cDNA underwent a first 18-cycle PCR with the universal primers M1SS and BC2_uni_R. As for how the authors treated the data: Normalization of each sample was performed by random selection of 1 million high-quality reads, each carrying a distinct molecular identifier. Reads with shared molecular identifiers were discarded instead of being binned into consensus sequences. CDR3 identification, clonotype clustering and error correction used MiTCR with a Q25 quality threshold and the strictest error-elimination algorithm. A nonparametric unseen species model with Euler transformation was used to estimate lower-bound total TCR beta diversity. Through fastp at Q25 and MiXCR, TCRdb rebuilt clones from the public reads, retaining in-frame beta chains. Duplicate CDR3 protein sequences are folded into a single record with the most common DNA and genes. What appears here as the V and J calls and clone size reflects TCRdb's work, not the paper's. Here the sample has roughly 680,000 distinct CDR3 sequences; roughly half occur a single time. Approximately 12% of the sample belongs to the ten largest clones.

Comments on this clonotype: It has no known antigen specificity. Nothing much larger sits one base from this clone, and base qualities are not available.

Systemically healthy Caucasian individuals from Russia, 35 to 50 in total and aged roughly 6 to 95 years, were included as donors. Approximately 10 milliliters of peripheral blood were collected from each donor into EDTA-treated Vacutainer tubes. PBMCs were isolated by Ficoll-Paque density-gradient centrifugation, with at least 6 million obtained per sample. Trizol reagent was used to extract total RNA from the PBMCs, yielding at least 6 micrograms per sample. Naive CD45RAhigh/CD27high T cell percentages were measured by flow cytometry on a PBMC aliquot from every donor. The CDR3 measures 17 amino acids from cysteine to phenylalanine. Only the CDR3 portion is preserved as DNA: 51 bases, with reading frame beginning at the first base. V loses 2 bases at its end and J loses 7 bases; junction bases beyond the gene matches: 12. In the germline V gene, CDR1 corresponds to SGHDN and CDR2 to FVKESK.

Recombination connected TRBV14 to TRBJ2-2, with TRBD1 identical over 8 junction bases. The sample comprised blood. The source of this sequence is a woman at least 80 years old in good health. The DNA sequence reads TGTGCCAGCAGCCAACCAACAGGGGGTCTATCCGGCGGGGAGCTGTTTTTT. This yields the protein CASSQPTGGLSGGELFF.